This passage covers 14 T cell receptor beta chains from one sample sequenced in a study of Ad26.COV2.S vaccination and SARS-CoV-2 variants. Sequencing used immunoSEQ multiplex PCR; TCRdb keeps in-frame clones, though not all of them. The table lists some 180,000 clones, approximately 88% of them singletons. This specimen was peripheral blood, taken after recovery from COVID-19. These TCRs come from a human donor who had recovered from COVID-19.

DNA for the CDR3: TGCGCCAGCAGCTTCTCCGGGACGGATTACTACGAGCAGTACTTC. Residues: CASSFSGTDYYEQYF. This sequence joins TRBV5-1 and TRBJ2-7; D may correspond to TRBD1 or TRBD2 (5 bases each). Looked up from germline, CDR1 is SGHRS and CDR2 is YFSETQ. The CDR3 has 15 amino acids. V was pared by 2 bases and J by 3 bases, with 15 bases between.

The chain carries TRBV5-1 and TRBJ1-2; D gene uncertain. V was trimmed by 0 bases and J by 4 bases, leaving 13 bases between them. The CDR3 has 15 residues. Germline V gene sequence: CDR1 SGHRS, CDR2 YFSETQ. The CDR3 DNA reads TGCGCCAGCAGCTTGGAACCGTCGGGAGGCTATGGCTACACCTTC. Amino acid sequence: CASSLEPSGGYGYTF.

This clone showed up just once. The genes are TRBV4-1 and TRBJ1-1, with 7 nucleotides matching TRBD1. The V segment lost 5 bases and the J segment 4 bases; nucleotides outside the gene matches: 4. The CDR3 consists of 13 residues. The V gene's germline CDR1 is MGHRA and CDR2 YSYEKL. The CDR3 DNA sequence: TGCGCCAGCAGCGGACAGGAGGGCACTGAAGCTTTCTTT. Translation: CASSGQEGTEAFF.

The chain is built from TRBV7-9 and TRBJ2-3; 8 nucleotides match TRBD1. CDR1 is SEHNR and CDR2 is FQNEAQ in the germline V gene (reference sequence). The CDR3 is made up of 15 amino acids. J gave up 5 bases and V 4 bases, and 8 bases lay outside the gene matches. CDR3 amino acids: CASSYGQGERDTQYF. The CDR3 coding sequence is TGTGCCAGCAGCTACGGACAGGGAGAGAGAGATACGCAGTATTTT.

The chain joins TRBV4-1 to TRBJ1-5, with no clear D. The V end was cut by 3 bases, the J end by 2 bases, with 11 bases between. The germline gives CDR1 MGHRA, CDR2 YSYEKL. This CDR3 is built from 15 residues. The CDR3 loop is CASSHAGWGNQPQHF. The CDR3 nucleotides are TGCGCCAGCAGCCATGCCGGGTGGGGCAATCAGCCCCAGCATTTT.

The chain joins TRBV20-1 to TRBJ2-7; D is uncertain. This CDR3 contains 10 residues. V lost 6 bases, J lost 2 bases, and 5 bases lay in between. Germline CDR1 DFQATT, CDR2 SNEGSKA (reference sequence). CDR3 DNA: TGCAGTGCCCTTACCTACGAGCAGTACTTC. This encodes CSALTYEQYF.

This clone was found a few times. The CDR3 reads CASSVEPNTEAFF. The DNA of the CDR3 is TGTGCCAGCAGCGTAGAACCGAACACTGAAGCTTTCTTT. The chain uses TRBV9 and TRBJ1-1; D is ambiguous. This CDR3 region has 13 residues. CDR1 and CDR2 (germline): SGDLS, YYNGEE. The germline V and J ends were trimmed by 0 bases and 1 base, with 4 bases remaining between them.

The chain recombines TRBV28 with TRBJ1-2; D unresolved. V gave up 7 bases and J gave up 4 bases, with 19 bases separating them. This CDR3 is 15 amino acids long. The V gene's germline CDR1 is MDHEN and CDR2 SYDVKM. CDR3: CASTTTGSFPYGYTF. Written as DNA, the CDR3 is TGTGCCAGCACTACGACGGGCAGCTTTCCCTATGGCTACACCTTC.

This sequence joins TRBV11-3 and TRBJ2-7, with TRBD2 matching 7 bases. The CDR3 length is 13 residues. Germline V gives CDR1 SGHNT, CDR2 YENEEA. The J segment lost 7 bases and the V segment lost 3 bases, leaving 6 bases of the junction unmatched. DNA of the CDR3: TGTGCCAGCAGCTTGGGCGGGAGTTCTGAGCAGTACTTC. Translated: CASSLGGSSEQYF.

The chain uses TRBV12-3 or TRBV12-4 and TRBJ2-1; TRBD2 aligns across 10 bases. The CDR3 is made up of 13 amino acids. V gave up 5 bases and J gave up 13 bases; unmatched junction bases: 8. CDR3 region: CASSLLLAGSQFF. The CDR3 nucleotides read TGTGCCAGCAGTCTTTTACTAGCGGGGTCTCAGTTCTTC.

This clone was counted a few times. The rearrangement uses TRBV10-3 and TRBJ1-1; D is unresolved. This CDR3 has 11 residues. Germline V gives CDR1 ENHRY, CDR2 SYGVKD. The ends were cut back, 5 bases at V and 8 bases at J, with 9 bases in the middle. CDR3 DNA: TGTGCCATCAGTTCGGCAGTAGAAGCTTTCTTT. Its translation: CAISSAVEAFF.

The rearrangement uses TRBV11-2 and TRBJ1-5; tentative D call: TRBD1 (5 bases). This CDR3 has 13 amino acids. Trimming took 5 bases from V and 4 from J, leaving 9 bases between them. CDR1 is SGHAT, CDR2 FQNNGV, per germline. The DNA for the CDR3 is TGTGCCAGCAGCCGGCACAGGAATCAGCCCCAGCATTTT. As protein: CASSRHRNQPQHF.

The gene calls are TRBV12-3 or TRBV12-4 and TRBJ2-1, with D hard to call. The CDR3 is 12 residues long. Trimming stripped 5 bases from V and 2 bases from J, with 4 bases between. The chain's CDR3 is CASSHTYNEQFF. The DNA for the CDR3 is TGTGCCAGCAGTCATACCTACAATGAGCAGTTCTTC.

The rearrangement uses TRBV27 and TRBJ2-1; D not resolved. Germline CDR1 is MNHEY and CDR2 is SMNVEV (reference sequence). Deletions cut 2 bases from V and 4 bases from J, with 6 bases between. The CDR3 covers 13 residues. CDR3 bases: TGTGCCAGCAGTTTAGGTCAGTACAATGAGCAGTTCTTC. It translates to CASSLGQYNEQFF.